The next 19 T cell receptor beta chains were all read from a single sample in a study of control samples from healthy donors and cancer patients. Profiled with immunoSEQ multiplex PCR; TCRdb holds only in-frame clones, not every one. Of 120,000 or so clones in the sample, around nine tenths were seen once. The sequencing sample was made of blood. These receptors were taken from a man aged 35 to 55 in good health.

The chain joins TRBV11-3 to TRBJ2-7, with TRBD1 identical over 7 bases. V lost 1 base and J lost 5; bases outside the gene matches: 11. The CDR3 spans 16 residues. CDR1 SGHNT and CDR2 YENEEA come from the germline V gene. CDR3 residues: CASSLVPQGLFHEQYF. The CDR3 nucleotides are TGTGCCAGCAGCTTAGTCCCACAGGGGCTCTTCCACGAGCAGTACTTC.

V usage is TRBV7-2 and J usage is TRBJ1-3; 10 positions agree with TRBD1. V shed 3 bases, J shed 3 bases, and the junction held 2 bases outside the gene matches. This CDR3 has 15 residues. Germline V gene data show CDR1 as SGHTA and CDR2 as FQGNSA. The chain's CDR3 is CASSLTGGFGNTIYF. CDR3 coding DNA: TGTGCCAGCAGCTTGACAGGGGGCTTTGGAAACACCATATATTTT. The full variable domain, its missing parts supplied by reference TRBV7-2 and TRBJ1-3, is GAGVSQSPSNKVTEKGKDVELRCDPISGHTALYWYRQSLGQGLEFLIYFQGNSAPDKSGLPSDRFSAERTGGSVSTLTIQRTQQEDSAVYLCASSLTGGFGNTIYFGEGSWLTVV.

J is TRBJ2-3 and V is TRBV7-9; unclear D gene. This CDR3 region has 15 residues. The germline CDR1 and CDR2 sequences are SEHNR and FQNEAQ (reference sequence). Trimming pared 6 bases from V and 0 bases from J, leaving 13 bases between. CDR3 protein: CASRSVKTSTDTQYF. The CDR3 DNA sequence: TGTGCCAGCAGATCGGTAAAAACTAGCACAGATACGCAGTATTTT.

This chain's CDR3 is CSVLGGRKDSGANVLTF. The CDR3, as DNA: TGCAGCGTCCTCGGGGGGCGTAAGGACTCTGGGGCCAACGTCCTGACTTTC. V gene TRBV29-1 combines with J gene TRBJ2-6, with TRBD2 as a possible D gene (7 bases). The germline V and J ends were trimmed by 6 bases and 0 bases, with 18 bases remaining between them. CDR3 length: 17 residues. Germline V lookup: CDR1 SQVTM, CDR2 ANQGSEA. The full variable domain, its missing parts supplied by reference TRBV29-1 and TRBJ2-6, is SAVISQKPSRDICQRGTSLTIQCQVDSQVTMMFWYRQQPGQSLTLIATANQGSEATYESGFVIDKFPISRPNLTFSTLTVSNMSPEDSSIYLCSVLGGRKDSGANVLTFGAGSRLTVL.

The CDR3 protein is CASSVSAAGGQETQYF. For the CDR3, the DNA is TGTGCCAGCAGTGTATCCGCTGCGGGGGGGCAAGAGACCCAGTACTTC. V is TRBV6-1 and J is TRBJ2-5; TRBD2 aligns across 9 bases. CDR3 length: 16 residues. Germline lookup yields CDR1 MNHNS and CDR2 SASEGT. The ends lost 4 bases at V and 2 bases at J; junction bases unmatched: 8.

V usage is TRBV5-1 and J usage is TRBJ1-1, with unresolved D. This CDR3 is built from 12 residues. Trimming pared 0 bases from V and 4 bases from J, leaving 4 bases between. CDR1 is SGHRS and CDR2 is YFSETQ in the germline V gene. CDR3 amino acids: CASSLDGTEAFF. DNA of the CDR3: TGCGCCAGCAGCTTGGATGGCACTGAAGCTTTCTTT.

This chain uses TRBV6-6 with TRBJ1-5; D is ambiguous. V gave up 2 bases and J gave up 2 bases, with 10 bases separating them. Germline loops: CDR1 MNHNY, CDR2 SVGAGI (reference sequence). The CDR3 is made up of 15 amino acids. This CDR3 is CASSYRAEGNQPQHF. The CDR3 coding sequence is TGTGCCAGCAGTTACCGGGCCGAGGGCAATCAGCCCCAGCATTTT.

The rearrangement uses TRBV7-9 and TRBJ1-2; tentative D call: TRBD1 (6 bases). The V end was cut by 0 bases, the J end by 3 bases, with 11 bases between. The CDR3 has 15 amino acids. Germline CDR1 reads SEHNR; CDR2 reads FQNEAQ (reference sequence). In DNA form, the CDR3 reads TGTGCCAGCAGCTTAGCGGGAGCAGGGGACTATGGCTACACCTTC. Its protein is CASSLAGAGDYGYTF.

The chain combines TRBV10-3 with TRBJ1-5; D gene unclear. This CDR3 has 16 residues. CDR1 is ENHRY and CDR2 is SYGVKD in the germline V gene. Trimming removed 3 bases from V and 0 bases from J, with 12 bases in between. The CDR3 sequence is CAISETVPYSNQPQHF. The CDR3 DNA sequence: TGTGCCATCAGTGAAACAGTACCTTATAGCAATCAGCCCCAGCATTTT.

The chain links TRBV4-3 to TRBJ2-7; TRBD1 is a possible D gene (6 bases). This CDR3 spans 17 amino acids. Germline V gene sequence: CDR1 LGHNA, CDR2 YSLEER. Trimming took off 3 bases at V and 2 bases at J, with 20 bases between the two ends. CDR3 sequence reads: CASSHLAGTQGTYEQYF. CDR3 sequence (DNA): TGCGCCAGCAGCCATCTAGCCGGGACACAGGGCACCTACGAGCAGTACTTC.

This chain joins TRBV6-5 and TRBJ2-7, with TRBD1 matching over 7 bases. This CDR3 has 12 amino acids. Trimming took 8 bases from V and 4 from J; bases not matched to a gene: 5. CDR1 is MNHEY, CDR2 SVGAGI, per germline. CDR3 protein: CASSGQLYEQYF. The CDR3 DNA reads TGTGCCAGCTCGGGACAGTTGTACGAGCAGTACTTC.

This clone was seen a handful of times. V and J are TRBV5-1 and TRBJ1-1, with 10 positions matching TRBD1. CDR1 and CDR2 from the germline V gene are SGHRS and YFSETQ. J was trimmed by 1 base and V by 4 bases; bases with no gene match: 7. This CDR3 contains 16 residues. CDR3 sequence reads: CASSLTGGASNTEAFF. In nucleotides, the CDR3 is TGCGCCAGCAGCCTGACAGGGGGCGCGTCGAACACTGAAGCTTTCTTT.

The chain combines TRBV7-2 with TRBJ1-1; 9 nucleotides align to TRBD1. Germline CDR1 SGHTA, CDR2 FQGNSA. J was trimmed by 1 base and V by 1 base; bases with no gene match: 7. The CDR3 totals 17 residues. CDR3 bases: TGTGCCAGCAGCTTAGTGAGGACAGGGGTTGGGAACACTGAAGCTTTCTTT. It yields the protein CASSLVRTGVGNTEAFF.

As DNA, the CDR3 is TGTGCCGGCCCGTGGGGCGGCACTAACACTGAAGCTTTCTTT. Protein: CAGPWGGTNTEAFF. V gene TRBV11-3 combines with J gene TRBJ1-1; D perhaps matches TRBD1 (5 bases). From germline, CDR1 is SGHNT and CDR2 YENEEA. The germline V and J ends were trimmed by 11 bases and 2 bases, with 18 bases remaining between them. This CDR3 has 14 amino acids.

The J gene is TRBJ2-5, the V gene TRBV7-8, with unresolved D. There are 12 residues in the CDR3. The germline gives CDR1 SGHVS, CDR2 FQNEAQ. Trimming stripped 5 bases from V and 7 bases from J, with 11 bases between. For the CDR3, the DNA is TGTGCCAGCAGCCCAGTATCGAGGACCCAGTACTTC. Protein product: CASSPVSRTQYF.

J is TRBJ2-3 and V is TRBV15; 8 bases match TRBD1. The CDR3 loop spans 15 amino acids. CDR1 is LNHNV, CDR2 YYDKDF, per germline (reference sequence). Trimming cost V 5 bases and J 2 bases; bases outside gene matches: 6. CDR3 residues: CATSGQGAHTDTQYF. The CDR3 DNA is TGTGCCACCAGCGGTCAGGGGGCCCACACAGATACGCAGTATTTT.

The J gene is TRBJ2-5, the V gene TRBV5-4; 9 bases align to TRBD2. V lost 4 bases to trimming and J lost 4 bases; unmatched junction nucleotides: 8. The CDR3 has 15 amino acids. CDR1 and CDR2 (germline): SGHNT, YYREEE (reference sequence). CDR3 protein: CASSTRGGWLETQYF. The DNA for the CDR3 is TGTGCCAGCAGCACGCGGGGGGGCTGGTTAGAGACCCAGTACTTC.

The CDR3 is CASSLYLSPNEKLFF. CDR3 nucleotides: TGTGCCAGCAGCCTATACCTGAGCCCCAATGAAAAACTGTTTTTT. The chain recombines TRBV11-2 with TRBJ1-4; D is uncertain. This CDR3 region has 15 residues. The V gene lost 5 bases and the J gene lost 5 bases, with 15 bases spanning the gap. CDR1 is SGHAT and CDR2 is FQNNGV in the germline V gene.

The chain has TRBV29-1 and TRBJ2-7, with 7 positions matching TRBD1. This CDR3 is built from 12 residues. V shed 4 bases and J 3 bases; nucleotides not matched to a gene: 3. From germline, CDR1 is SQVTM and CDR2 ANQGSEA. The CDR3 loop reads CSVGRDSYEQYF. The CDR3 DNA reads TGCAGCGTTGGCCGGGACAGCTACGAGCAGTACTTC.